A single sample is the source of the 29 T cell receptor beta chains below, sequenced in a study of T cells in Graves' hyperthyroidism and ophthalmopathy. Amplified TCR beta CDR3 regions derived from RNA transcripts. Initially, a first-round RT-PCR of the TCR CDR3 employed the HTBI primer set. TCRdb passed the multiplex PCR reads through MiXCR, listing each CDR3 protein once. The table has about 350,000 distinct CDR3 sequences, roughly 20% seen once; the top ten hold around 15%. Sequencing was performed on blood. These receptors all come from a woman in her thirties or forties with Graves' ophthalmopathy.

The CDR3, as DNA: TGTGCCACCACCGATCCGCTGCTGAGTCTGAACACTGAAGCTTTCTTT. Its protein product is CATTDPLLSLNTEAFF. The rearrangement uses TRBV15 and TRBJ1-1, with no clear D. Trimming pared 7 bases from V and 0 bases from J, leaving 18 bases between. The CDR3 spans 16 residues. Germline V gives CDR1 LNHNV, CDR2 YYDKDF (reference sequence). The full variable domain, with the rest looked up from reference TRBV15 and TRBJ1-1, is DAMVIQNPRYQVTQFGKPVTLSCSQTLNHNVMYWYQQKSSQAPKLLFHYYDKDFNNEADTPDNFQSRRPNTSFCFLDIRSPGLGDTAMYLCATTDPLLSLNTEAFFGQGTRLTVV.

In this sample, this clonotype turned up many times. At one boundary the junction diverges from the germline segment, which might be a read error. The chain recombines TRBV6-5 with TRBJ1-3; D remains ambiguous. The CDR3 has 12 residues. Germline V gene sequence: CDR1 MNHEY, CDR2 SVGAGI. For the CDR3, the DNA is TGTGGCAGCGGGTACTCTGGAAACACCATATATTTT. Protein: CGSGYSGNTIYF.

This clonotype was counted ten times or more. J is TRBJ2-7 and V is TRBV12-3 or TRBV12-4; TRBD2 matches 7 bases. The J segment lost 3 bases and the V segment lost 3 bases, leaving 8 bases of the junction unmatched. This CDR3 region has 15 residues. CDR3 in amino acids: CASSLRTSGGYEQYF. The CDR3 region has the DNA TGTGCCAGCAGTTTGAGGACATCGGGGGGCTACGAGCAGTACTTC.

There are many counts of this clonotype. This chain connects TRBV12-3 or TRBV12-4 to TRBJ1-5, with D perhaps TRBD1 (5 bases). With 6 bases removed from V and 5 bases from J, the gap between germline ends came to 11 bases. This CDR3 is built from 13 residues. For the CDR3, the DNA is TGTGCCAGCAGGTATATGACAGATCAGCCCCAGCATTTT. This encodes CASRYMTDQPQHF.

The sample holds many counts of this clonotype. The conserved phenylalanine or tryptophan normally closing the CDR3 is absent here, so this likely arose from a read error. The genes are TRBV6-1 and TRBJ1-1, with 9 bases that match TRBD1. This CDR3 comprises 13 residues. With V trimmed by 5 bases and J by 7 bases, 5 bases remained unmatched. CDR1 and CDR2 from the germline V gene are MNHNS and SASEGT. In DNA form, the CDR3 reads TGTGCCAGCAGTAAGACAGGGGGGAATGAAGCTTTCTCT. This translates into CASSKTGGNEAFS.

This clonotype was detected many times. The chain has TRBV4-2 and TRBJ2-2; TRBD1 matches at 7 bases. The CDR3 consists of 18 residues. Germline-derived CDR1 and CDR2 are LGHNA and YNFKEQ. The J segment lost 3 bases and the V segment lost 0 bases, leaving 10 bases of the junction unmatched. CDR3 nucleotide sequence: TGTGCCAGCAGCCAAGACCAAATTACAGGGGTTGACACCGGGGAGCTGTTTTTT. Its translation: CASSQDQITGVDTGELFF.

The gene calls are TRBV7-2 and TRBJ2-2; D is uncertain. The CDR3 extends over 14 amino acids. Germline CDR1 reads SGHTA; CDR2 reads FQGNSA. Trimming removed 1 base at V and 7 bases at J, with 10 bases between. The CDR3 sequence is CASSLGTLGGELFF. The CDR3 DNA sequence: TGTGCCAGCAGCTTAGGGACGCTGGGCGGGGAGCTGTTTTTT.

Remarks on this clonotype: Being one base from a much bigger clone, this may be a read error. The gene calls are TRBV30 and TRBJ1-1, with TRBD1 as a possible D gene (6 bases). The CDR3 extends over 16 amino acids. Germline CDR1 is GTSNPN and CDR2 is SVGIG (reference sequence). The ends were cut back, 1 base at V and 0 bases at J, with 15 bases in the middle. In DNA form, the CDR3 reads TGTGCCTGGAGTGCTGTTGGACAGTCCGTGAACACTGAAGCTTTCTTT. This sequence encodes CAWSAVGQSVNTEAFF.

A note on this clonotype: An end of the junction does not agree with germline; a read error may underlie this. This CDR3 reads CSARDSGLAYEQYF. DNA for the CDR3: TGCAGTGCGAGAGATTCGGGACTAGCCTACGAGCAGTACTTC. The chain recombines TRBV20-1 with TRBJ2-7; 8 bases line up with TRBD2. Per germline, CDR1 DFQATT and CDR2 SNEGSKA (reference sequence). CDR3 length: 14 amino acids.

This clonotype has just a few counts. The chain couples TRBV2 to TRBJ1-1; D unresolved. Trimming pared 4 bases from V and 8 bases from J, leaving 11 bases between. CDR1 SNHLY and CDR2 FYNNEI come from the germline V gene. CDR3 length equals 12 residues. The DNA for the CDR3 is TGTGCCAGCAGTGGCTCAGGATGGGAAGCTTTCTTT. Encoded protein: CASSGSGWEAFF.

This clonotype was recorded at least ten times. The V gene is TRBV10-3, the J gene TRBJ1-2; a weak D match, TRBD1 (5 bases). V lost 3 bases and J lost 4, with 21 bases in between. Germline V lookup: CDR1 ENHRY, CDR2 SYGVKD. This CDR3 comprises 17 residues. The CDR3 DNA is TGTGCCATCAGTGACCGAGTGAGAGGGGCCGAGGGCTATGGCTACACCTTC. Translated: CAISDRVRGAEGYGYTF.

The V gene is TRBV29-1, the J gene TRBJ1-1, with TRBD1 as a possible D gene (6 bases). Trimming pared 3 bases from V and 5 bases from J, leaving 16 bases between. The CDR3 spans 14 residues. The germline gives CDR1 SQVTM, CDR2 ANQGSEA. The CDR3, as DNA: TGCAGCGTTGAGATTAAGAAGGGGGTGACTGAAGCTTTCTTT. It translates to CSVEIKKGVTEAFF.

This clonotype has a count of ten or more. V is TRBV9 and J is TRBJ1-6; TRBD1 might be the D (6 bases). CDR3 length: 16 amino acids. V was pared by 0 bases and J by 8 bases, with 15 bases between. Looked up from germline, CDR1 is SGDLS and CDR2 is YYNGEE. The CDR3 reads CASSVATDSEHSPLHF. The CDR3 DNA is TGTGCCAGCAGCGTAGCGACGGACAGCGAACATTCACCCCTCCACTTT.

This clonotype was picked up many times. The chain joins TRBV2 to TRBJ1-1; D unresolved. From germline, CDR1 is SNHLY and CDR2 FYNNEI. The CDR3 totals 13 residues. The ends were cut back, 2 bases at V and 3 bases at J, with 7 bases in the middle. CDR3 region: CASSENTYTEAFF. The DNA for the CDR3 is TGTGCCAGCAGTGAAAATACGTACACTGAAGCTTTCTTT.

This clonotype was counted many times. This chain uses TRBV29-1 with TRBJ1-3, with TRBD1 as a possible D gene (6 bases). CDR1 SQVTM and CDR2 ANQGSEA come from the germline V gene. V was trimmed by 8 bases and J by 4 bases, leaving 15 bases between them. This CDR3 is built from 13 residues. The CDR3 loop is CSIRGAVGNTIYF. In DNA, the CDR3 is TGCAGCATCAGGGGTGCAGTGGGAAACACCATATATTTT. Together with reference TRBV29-1 and TRBJ1-3, the CDR3 gives the full variable domain: SAVISQKPSRDICQRGTSLTIQCQVDSQVTMMFWYRQQPGQSLTLIATANQGSEATYESGFVIDKFPISRPNLTFSTLTVSNMSPEDSSIYLCSIRGAVGNTIYFGEGSWLTVV.

The chain joins TRBV12-3 or TRBV12-4 to TRBJ1-2, with 9 bases aligning to TRBD1. V trimming: 1 base; J trimming: 8 bases; junction bases outside the gene matches: 8. The CDR3 length is 15 residues. In DNA form, the CDR3 reads TGTGCCAGCAGTTTAGACACACAGGGGGCTAGAGGCTACACCTTC. This encodes CASSLDTQGARGYTF.

V is TRBV28 and J is TRBJ2-7, with D unclear. There are 13 residues in the CDR3. Germline V lookup: CDR1 MDHEN, CDR2 SYDVKM. V lost 2 bases and J 0 bases, leaving 5 bases between the germline ends. In nucleotides, the CDR3 is TGTGCCAGCAGTTTAGTGAACTCCTACGAGCAGTACTTC. Protein: CASSLVNSYEQYF.

The chain uses TRBV12-3 or TRBV12-4 and TRBJ2-7; D is undetermined. The length of the CDR3 is 16 residues. The V end lost 5 bases, the J end lost 3 bases, and 20 bases lay between the germline ends. This chain's CDR3 is CASSPHTSRVLYEQYF. CDR3 sequence (DNA): TGTGCCAGCAGTCCACACACTTCGCGAGTCCTCTACGAGCAGTACTTC.

Concerning this clonotype itself: Being one base from a much bigger clone, this may be a read error. The CDR3 nucleotides read TGTGCCAGCAGCAATAGTTTGGGAGCTGGCTACGAGCAGTACTTC. Amino acids: CASSNSLGAGYEQYF. The chain combines TRBV12-3 or TRBV12-4 with TRBJ2-7; TRBD2 might be the D (5 bases). Trimming shortened V by 6 bases and J by 3 bases, and 18 bases separated the two germline ends. The CDR3 is 15 amino acids.

This clonotype was observed many times. A much larger clone differs by one base, so this may be a read error. The chain links TRBV15 to TRBJ2-7; a weak D match, TRBD2 (6 bases). The CDR3 contains 14 residues. The V gene's germline CDR1 is LNHNV and CDR2 YYDKDF (reference sequence). The V end was cut by 1 base, the J end by 6 bases, with 13 bases between. CDR3 nucleotides: TGTGCCACCAGCAGAGGTGCGGGAACCTGCGAGCAGTACTTC. It translates to CATSRGAGTCEQYF. The full variable domain, its missing parts supplied by reference TRBV15 and TRBJ2-7, is DAMVIQNPRYQVTQFGKPVTLSCSQTLNHNVMYWYQQKSSQAPKLLFHYYDKDFNNEADTPDNFQSRRPNTSFCFLDIRSPGLGDTAMYLCATSRGAGTCEQYFGPGTRLTVT.

The chain uses TRBV5-1 and TRBJ2-5, with 7 bases lining up with TRBD2. From germline, CDR1 is SGHRS and CDR2 YFSETQ. The CDR3 is made up of 14 amino acids. The trim removed 2 bases at V and 5 bases at J, leaving 6 bases unmatched. The CDR3 region is CASSFGGGRETQYF. In DNA form, the CDR3 reads TGCGCCAGCAGCTTCGGGGGAGGGAGGGAGACCCAGTACTTC.

This clonotype was seen repeatedly, ten times or more. The J gene is TRBJ2-7, the V gene TRBV10-3; D possibly corresponds to TRBD2 (5 bases). Germline assignment: CDR1 ENHRY and CDR2 SYGVKD. This CDR3 contains 13 residues. V was pared by 7 bases and J by 3 bases, with 13 bases between. CDR3 sequence (DNA): TGTGCCATCAAGGGAGAGGAGGACTACGAGCAGTACTTC. Translating gives CAIKGEEDYEQYF.

This clonotype was observed many times. V is TRBV5-1 and J is TRBJ2-2; 7 bases match TRBD2. Germline CDR1 SGHRS, CDR2 YFSETQ. This CDR3 region has 16 residues. The V gene end was trimmed by 4 bases and the J gene end by 7 bases; junction bases not matched to a gene: 13. The chain's CDR3 is CASSLPSAREVGELFF. As DNA, the CDR3 is TGCGCCAGCAGCCTACCCTCCGCCCGGGAGGTCGGGGAGCTGTTTTTT.

This sequence joins TRBV5-4 and TRBJ2-2; D gene unclear. Germline V gene data show CDR1 as SGHNT and CDR2 as YYREEE (reference sequence). The CDR3 has 16 amino acids. Trimming took 2 bases from V and 0 from J, leaving 11 bases between them. CDR3: CASSFLDRANTGELFF. In nucleotides, the CDR3 is TGTGCCAGCAGCTTTCTTGACCGAGCGAACACCGGGGAGCTGTTTTTT.

This clonotype was counted many times. The CDR3 region is CSARSGLAKNIQYF. The CDR3 DNA follows: TGCAGTGCTAGGAGCGGCCTAGCCAAAAACATTCAGTACTTC. J is TRBJ2-4 and V is TRBV20-1, with TRBD2 as a possible D gene (5 bases). V gave up 3 bases and J gave up 0 bases, with 9 bases separating them. The CDR3 is made up of 14 amino acids. Germline V gene data show CDR1 as DFQATT and CDR2 as SNEGSKA (reference sequence).

This clonotype was seen repeatedly, ten times or more. V usage is TRBV7-9 and J usage is TRBJ2-7, with 7 bases aligning to TRBD2. The ends lost 8 bases at V and 7 bases at J; junction bases unmatched: 5. Germline values: CDR1 SEHNR, CDR2 FQNEAQ (reference sequence). CDR3 size: 11 residues. CDR3 DNA: TGTGCCAGCGGGGGGGTCGAGGAGCAGTACTTC. It is translated as CASGGVEEQYF.

Many counts were recorded for this clonotype. The chain has TRBV5-1 and TRBJ2-7, with unresolved D. V was trimmed by 0 bases and J by 3 bases, leaving 10 bases between them. CDR3 length: 14 residues. In germline, CDR1 is SGHRS, CDR2 YFSETQ. The CDR3 is CASSLEVGVYEQYF. The DNA of the CDR3 is TGCGCCAGCAGCTTGGAGGTTGGAGTCTACGAGCAGTACTTC.

This clonotype was found many times. V gene TRBV6-5 combines with J gene TRBJ2-3, with 11 bases lining up with TRBD2. Looked up from germline, CDR1 is MNHEY and CDR2 is SVGAGI. The CDR3 loop spans 16 amino acids. Trimming removed 3 bases from V and 4 bases from J; junction bases left unmatched: 6. CDR3 region: CASSYYSGRAADTQYF. CDR3 bases: TGTGCCAGCAGTTATTATAGCGGGAGGGCCGCAGATACGCAGTATTTT.

This clonotype was recorded many times. The rearrangement uses TRBV12-3 or TRBV12-4 and TRBJ1-1; D not resolved. The V end lost 7 bases, the J end lost 4 bases, and 13 bases lay between the germline ends. The CDR3 is 13 amino acids. The CDR3 region has the DNA TGTGCCAGCACTTCTTGGGTCTTCACTGAAGCTTTCTTT. This encodes CASTSWVFTEAFF.